These T cell receptor beta chains were read from a single sample in a study of cytomegalovirus exposure and HLA in healthy donors. This table comes from immunoSEQ multiplex PCR, and its TCRdb copy is limited to in-frame clones, with some not included. Altogether some 130,000 clones are present, over 60% being singletons, with the ten largest covering 2.5% to 4%. Sequenced sample: PBMCs. These receptor sequences come from a man in his forties or fifties in good health and CMV-seronegative. The CDR3 runs from the conserved cysteine through the conserved F or W. The D gene is left open where the match is weak. Size values are once, few and many counts, or a class for expanded clones, and some rows have none.

J,V,D,size,CDR3,DNA
TRBJ1-5,TRBV6-5,-,-,CASSIGLGGQPQHF,TGTGCCAGCAGTATAGGGTTGGGGGGTCAGCCCCAGCATTTT
TRBJ2-5,TRBV10-3,TRBD2,-,CAISESRGGATQYF,TGTGCCATCAGTGAATCTCGGGGGGGAGCGACCCAGTACTTC
TRBJ2-7,TRBV7-2,TRBD2,once,CASSASSGSVYEQYF,TGTGCCAGCAGCGCTTCTAGCGGGAGTGTATACGAGCAGTACTTC
TRBJ1-1,TRBV28,-,few,CASSQNTEAFF,TGTGCCAGCAGTCAGAACACTGAAGCTTTCTTT
TRBJ1-3,TRBV9,TRBD1,-,CASSALQGSLGNTIYF,TGTGCCAGCAGCGCCCTACAGGGGTCGTTGGGAAACACCATATATTTT
TRBJ2-5,TRBV5-4,-,-,CASRTGETQYF,TGTGCCAGCAGGACGGGAGAGACCCAGTACTTC
TRBJ2-2,TRBV14,-,-,CASSQNTGLGGELFF,TGTGCCAGCAGCCAAAACACAGGGCTTGGCGGGGAGCTGTTTTTT
TRBJ2-7,TRBV5-4,-,-,CASSDPGSSYEQYF,TGTGCCAGCAGCGACCCCGGGAGCTCCTACGAGCAGTACTTC
TRBJ1-6,TRBV18,TRBD1,-,CASSPNRGFVGSPLHF,TGTGCCAGCTCACCAAACAGGGGGTTCGTCGGTTCACCCCTCCACTTT
TRBJ2-7,TRBV9,-,-,CASSATGTRNPEQYF,TGTGCCAGCAGCGCGACCGGGACACGGAATCCCGAGCAGTACTTC
TRBJ2-2,TRBV10-3,TRBD1,once,CASRTGGDEGELFF,TGTGCCAGCCGCACAGGGGGCGACGAGGGGGAGCTGTTTTTT
TRBJ1-2,TRBV6-1,-,-,CASSERMEGLGYTF,TGTGCCAGCAGTGAAAGAATGGAGGGACTGGGCTACACCTTC
TRBJ1-1,TRBV30,-,few,CAWSVRRAQAFF,TGTGCCTGGAGTGTTCGGAGGGCCCAAGCTTTCTTT
TRBJ2-3,TRBV6-5,TRBD2,-,CASSWQSGGAGTQYF,TGTGCCAGCAGTTGGCAGAGCGGGGGGGCCGGTACGCAGTATTTT
TRBJ2-1,TRBV7-9,TRBD2,-,CASSLLGLARHEQFF,TGTGCCAGCAGCTTATTGGGACTAGCGAGACATGAGCAGTTCTTC
TRBJ2-3,TRBV9,TRBD1,-,CASSVPTGGFGTDTQYF,TGTGCCAGCAGCGTTCCGACAGGGGGCTTCGGCACAGATACGCAGTATTTT
TRBJ2-7,TRBV5-6,-,-,CASTWGGMSSYEQYF,TGTGCCAGCACCTGGGGGGGCATGAGCTCCTACGAGCAGTACTTC
TRBJ2-2,TRBV29-1,TRBD2,-,CSAGTSGATGELFF,TGCAGCGCCGGGACTAGCGGGGCCACCGGGGAGCTGTTTTTT
TRBJ2-1,TRBV29-1,-,-,CSVVGEINEQFF,TGCAGCGTTGTCGGGGAGATTAATGAGCAGTTCTTC
TRBJ1-3,TRBV2,-,-,CASSLDLWVTGNTIYF,TGTGCCAGCAGCCTAGACCTCTGGGTGACTGGAAACACCATATATTTT
TRBJ2-2,TRBV10-1,-,-,CASSERVGTGGELFF,TGCGCCAGCAGTGAAAGAGTGGGTACAGGCGGGGAGCTGTTTTTT
TRBJ2-5,TRBV30,-,-,CAWSLGGQETQYF,TGTGCCTGGAGTCTAGGGGGCCAAGAGACCCAGTACTTC
TRBJ2-5,TRBV7-7,-,-,CASSSSRQETQYF,TGTGCCAGCAGCTCTTCGCGCCAAGAGACCCAGTACTTC
TRBJ2-7,TRBV6-1,-,-,CASRQGGAGSYEQYF,TGTGCCAGCAGGCAAGGGGGTGCAGGTTCCTACGAGCAGTACTTC
TRBJ1-2,TRBV7-9,TRBD1,-,CASSQGQAEYTF,TGTGCCAGCAGCCAAGGACAGGCGGAATACACCTTC
TRBJ1-2,TRBV7-9,-,once,CASSLAGGGYYGYTF,TGTGCCAGCAGCTTAGCGGGGGGGGGATACTATGGCTACACCTTC
TRBJ1-4,TRBV11-2,-,-,CASSTRTGEKLFF,TGTGCCAGCAGCACCAGGACGGGAGAAAAACTGTTTTTT
TRBJ2-7,TRBV6-1,-,-,CASMEGSYEQYF,TGTGCCAGCATGGAGGGCTCGTACGAGCAGTACTTC
TRBJ2-1,TRBV6-6,TRBD1,once,CASRTNRGRSNEQFF,TGTGCCAGCAGAACGAACAGGGGGCGGTCGAATGAGCAGTTCTTC
TRBJ2-5,TRBV5-1,-,-,CASSLAGGETQYF,TGCGCCAGCAGCTTGGCCGGAGGGGAGACCCAGTACTTC
TRBJ2-7,TRBV27,TRBD1,-,CASSPISTGGNYEQYF,TGTGCCAGCAGTCCCATCTCGACAGGGGGGAACTACGAGCAGTACTTC
TRBJ2-1,TRBV29-1,TRBD2,few,CSVEPRGGPSYNEQFF,TGCAGCGTTGAACCCCGGGGGGGGCCTTCCTACAATGAGCAGTTCTTC
TRBJ2-7,TRBV6-5,-,-,CASNGRQAGWDEQYF,TGTGCCAGCAATGGTCGACAGGCGGGCTGGGACGAGCAGTACTTC
TRBJ1-1,TRBV14,-,-,CASSYAGVGATF,TGTGCCAGCAGCTACGCAGGGGTTGGGGCCACCTTT
TRBJ2-1,TRBV7-3,-,-,CASSLVLSSSYNEQFF,TGTGCCAGCAGCTTAGTCCTTTCGAGCTCCTACAATGAGCAGTTCTTC
TRBJ1-5,TRBV5-1,-,-,CASSLTGAHQPQHF,TGCGCCAGCAGCTTGACAGGTGCGCATCAGCCCCAGCATTTT
TRBJ1-5,TRBV27,-,-,CASSLSMSGNQPQHF,TGTGCCAGCAGCTTATCTATGTCTGGCAATCAGCCCCAGCATTTT
TRBJ2-7,TRBV5-1,TRBD2,few,CASSLSLAGYEQYF,TGCGCCAGCAGCTTGAGCCTAGCGGGATACGAGCAGTACTTC
TRBJ1-5,TRBV6-5,-,-,CASSYRSDQPQHF,TGTGCCAGCAGTTACCGGTCTGATCAGCCCCAGCATTTT
TRBJ2-6,TRBV30,-,-,CAWIDRGAGANVLTF,TGTGCCTGGATTGACCGCGGGGCCGGGGCCAACGTCCTGACTTTC
TRBJ2-1,TRBV6-1,TRBD2,once,CATLGRGLAGSPPFF,TGTGCCACCCTCGGGCGGGGACTAGCGGGTTCCCCCCCCTTCTTC
TRBJ2-7,TRBV7-9,TRBD1,-,CASSKGTGSEQYF,TGTGCCAGCAGCAAGGGGACAGGTAGCGAGCAGTACTTC
TRBJ1-1,TRBV5-4,-,-,CASSLSRTENTEAFF,TGTGCCAGCAGCTTGTCTCGGACAGAGAACACTGAAGCTTTCTTT
TRBJ2-7,TRBV5-6,TRBD1,few,CASSTRTGPNEQYF,TGTGCCAGCAGCACGCGGACAGGGCCTAACGAGCAGTACTTC